The 11 T cell receptor beta chains given below trace back to one sample, sequenced in a study of CD8+ T cells in alopecia areata. Treatment meaning: oral pan-JAK inhibitor, 5-10 mg twice daily. The authors extracted RNA and reverse transcribed it into cDNA as the sequencing template. Sequencing was performed with immunoSEQ multiplex PCR; in TCRdb, only in-frame clones are kept and a portion is missing. The repertoire consists of 150,000 to 200,000 clones, with about 65% occurring once and the leading ten covering approximately 1.3%. Sequencing was performed on CD4+ T cells sorted from blood, taken between weeks 47 and 50, from a patient treated with tofacitinib. These receptors all come from a human donor with alopecia areata.

The chain couples TRBV7-9 to TRBJ1-2; D is unclear. With 5 bases removed from V and 6 bases from J, the gap between germline ends came to 19 bases. Germline V gene data show CDR1 as SEHNR and CDR2 as FQNEAQ (reference sequence). The CDR3 consists of 15 residues. The CDR3 loop is CASSTSVEGRNGYTF. CDR3 bases: TGTGCCAGCAGCACCTCCGTGGAGGGAAGGAATGGCTACACCTTC. The whole variable domain, remainder taken from reference TRBV7-9 and TRBJ1-2, is DTGVSQNPRHKITKRGQNVTFRCDPISEHNRLYWYRQTLGQGPEFLTYFQNEAQLEKSRLLSDRFSAERPKGSFSTLEIQRTEQGDSAMYLCASSTSVEGRNGYTFGSGTRLTVV.

The chain is built from TRBV9 and TRBJ1-4, with no clear D. The CDR3 is 15 residues long. From germline, CDR1 is SGDLS and CDR2 YYNGEE. The V and J ends lost 4 bases and 13 bases respectively, with 23 bases between them. CDR3 loop: CASSPSPGDTKGLFF. CDR3 coding DNA: TGTGCCAGCAGCCCATCGCCGGGAGATACTAAGGGACTGTTTTTT.

The V call is TRBV4-3, the J call TRBJ1-2; TRBD1 aligns across 10 bases. This CDR3 spans 18 amino acids. Germline trimming cut 0 bases from V and 7 bases from J; bases unmatched to any gene: 14. Germline lookup yields CDR1 LGHNA and CDR2 YSLEER. This CDR3 is CASSQDSGTGAFFRGYTF. CDR3 bases: TGCGCCAGCAGCCAAGATTCAGGGACAGGGGCATTTTTCCGTGGCTACACCTTC.

V is TRBV19 and J is TRBJ1-2, with 9 nucleotides matching TRBD1. The V gene's germline CDR1 is LNHDA and CDR2 SQIVND (reference sequence). Trimming removed 4 bases from V and 4 bases from J; junction bases left unmatched: 13. CDR3 length: 17 residues. CDR3 amino acids: CASSNPGGTGKFYGYTF. CDR3 bases: TGTGCCAGTAGTAACCCCGGTGGGACAGGGAAGTTCTATGGCTACACCTTC.

The chain recombines TRBV7-2 with TRBJ1-1; weak D call: TRBD1 (5 bases). V shed 6 bases and J shed 7 bases, with 18 bases lying between them. Germline V lookup: CDR1 SGHTA, CDR2 FQGNSA. This CDR3 is built from 14 residues. CDR3 protein: CASRRDSRGGEAFF. The CDR3 coding sequence is TGTGCCAGCAGGCGGGACTCCCGGGGGGGTGAAGCTTTCTTT.

This clone appeared a single time. The chain employs TRBV23-1 and TRBJ1-5, with D unresolved. TRBV23-1 is an ORF; its function is uncertain. CDR3 length: 9 amino acids. Trimming pared 5 bases from V and 11 bases from J, leaving 4 bases between. This chain's CDR3 is CASSEAQHF. The CDR3 coding sequence is TGCGCCAGCAGTGAGGCCCAGCATTTT.

V is TRBV30 and J is TRBJ1-1; D is perhaps TRBD1 (5 bases). Germline values: CDR1 GTSNPN, CDR2 SVGIG (reference sequence). This CDR3 region has 12 residues. The V and J ends lost 4 bases and 5 bases respectively, with 11 bases between them. The CDR3 reads CAWTGLGTEAFF. The CDR3 coding sequence is TGTGCCTGGACAGGGTTAGGGACTGAAGCTTTCTTT. The full variable domain, in which reference TRBV30 and TRBJ1-1 provide the parts outside the CDR3, is SQTIHQWPATLVQPVGSPLSLECTVEGTSNPNLYWYRQAAGRGLQLLFYSVGIGQISSEVPQNLSASRPQDRQFILSSKKLLLSDSGFYLCAWTGLGTEAFFGQGTRLTVV.

This clone showed up just a few times. The J gene is TRBJ1-1, the V gene TRBV13; weak D call: TRBD1 (5 bases). The length of the CDR3 is 12 residues. Per germline, CDR1 PRHDT and CDR2 FYEKMQ (reference sequence). With 1 base removed from V and 7 bases from J, the gap between germline ends came to 7 bases. The CDR3 DNA reads as TGTGCCAGCAGCTTAGAGGGGATTGAAGCTTTCTTT. Translating it yields CASSLEGIEAFF.

This clone was seen just once. This chain connects TRBV19 to TRBJ2-7, with D possibly being TRBD1 (6 bases). Trimming removed 5 bases at V and 6 bases at J, with 14 bases between. Germline V CDR1 and CDR2: LNHDA, SQIVND (reference sequence). This CDR3 region has 13 residues. CDR3 amino acids: CASSHDRFREQYF. CDR3 bases: TGTGCCAGTAGTCACGACAGGTTTCGCGAGCAGTACTTC.

This clone was seen only a few times. This chain uses TRBV6-1 with TRBJ1-5; D possibly corresponds to TRBD1 (5 bases). The CDR3 is 12 residues long. Trimming took 5 bases from V and 5 from J, leaving 7 bases between them. Germline loops: CDR1 MNHNS, CDR2 SASEGT. CDR3 region: CASSTGDQPQHF. The CDR3 DNA reads as TGTGCCAGCAGTACGGGGGATCAGCCCCAGCATTTT.

The gene calls are TRBV15 and TRBJ2-7; D ambiguous. Trimming shortened V by 0 bases and J by 1 base, and 10 bases separated the two germline ends. Looked up from germline, CDR1 is LNHNV and CDR2 is YYDKDF (reference sequence). The CDR3 has 15 residues. CDR3 protein: CATSRDVQTSYEQYF. CDR3 nucleotides: TGTGCCACCAGCAGAGATGTACAGACTTCCTACGAGCAGTACTTC.